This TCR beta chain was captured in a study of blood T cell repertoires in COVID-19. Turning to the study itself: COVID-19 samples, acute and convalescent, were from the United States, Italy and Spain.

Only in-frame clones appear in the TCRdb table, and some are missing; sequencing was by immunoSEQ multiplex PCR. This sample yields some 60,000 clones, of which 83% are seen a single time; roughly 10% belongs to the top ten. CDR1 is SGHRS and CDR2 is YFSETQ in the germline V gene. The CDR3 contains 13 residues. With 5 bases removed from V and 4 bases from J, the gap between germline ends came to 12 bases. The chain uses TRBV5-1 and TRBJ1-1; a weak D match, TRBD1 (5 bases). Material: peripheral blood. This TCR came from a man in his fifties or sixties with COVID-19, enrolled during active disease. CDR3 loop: CASSSQGGTEAFF. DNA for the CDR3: TGCGCCAGCAGTTCCCAGGGTGGCACTGAAGCTTTCTTT. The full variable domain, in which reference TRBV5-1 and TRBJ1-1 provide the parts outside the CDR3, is KAGVTQTPRYLIKTRGQQVTLSCSPISGHRSVSWYQQTPGQGLQFLFEYFSETQRNKGNFPGRFSGRQFSNSRSEMNVSTLELGDSALYLCASSSQGGTEAFFGQGTRLTVV.